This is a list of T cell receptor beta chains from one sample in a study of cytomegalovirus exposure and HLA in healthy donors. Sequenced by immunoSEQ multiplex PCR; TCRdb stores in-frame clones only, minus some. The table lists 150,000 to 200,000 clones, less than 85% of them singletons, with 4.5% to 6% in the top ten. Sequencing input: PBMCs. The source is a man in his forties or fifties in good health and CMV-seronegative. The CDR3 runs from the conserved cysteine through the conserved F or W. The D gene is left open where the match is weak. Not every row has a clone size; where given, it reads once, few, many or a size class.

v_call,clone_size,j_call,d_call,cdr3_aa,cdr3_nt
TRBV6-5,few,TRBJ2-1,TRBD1,CASSPMDRLNEQFF,TGTGCCAGCAGCCCTATGGACAGGCTAAATGAGCAGTTCTTC
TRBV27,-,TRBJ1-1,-,CASSLAENTEAFF,TGTGCCAGCAGTTTAGCAGAAAACACTGAAGCTTTCTTT
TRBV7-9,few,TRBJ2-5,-,CASSYYRDTLRQETQYF,TGTGCCAGCAGCTACTACCGGGACACCCTCCGACAAGAGACCCAGTACTTC
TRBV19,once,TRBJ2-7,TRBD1,CASSEGGQALYEQYF,TGTGCCAGTAGTGAAGGGGGACAGGCGTTATACGAGCAGTACTTC
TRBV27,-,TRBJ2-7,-,CASSLHSTGSYEQYF,TGTGCCAGCAGTTTACACAGCACAGGATCCTACGAGCAGTACTTC
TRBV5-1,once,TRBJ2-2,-,CASSLEFRANGELFF,TGCGCCAGCAGCTTGGAATTCAGGGCGAACGGGGAGCTGTTTTTT
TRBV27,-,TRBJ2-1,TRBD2,CASTLLAGIYTPYNEQFF,TGTGCCAGCACCCTGCTAGCGGGCATCTATACCCCCTACAATGAGCAGTTCTTC
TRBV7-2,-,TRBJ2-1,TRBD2,CASSLAGRSYNEQFF,TGTGCCAGCAGCTTAGCCGGGAGGTCCTACAATGAGCAGTTCTTC
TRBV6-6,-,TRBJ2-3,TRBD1,CASSNRDRRATDTQYF,TGTGCCAGCAGCAACCGGGACAGAAGGGCCACAGATACGCAGTATTTT
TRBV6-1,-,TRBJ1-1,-,CASSDFQEAFF,TGTGCCAGCAGTGACTTCCAGGAAGCTTTCTTT
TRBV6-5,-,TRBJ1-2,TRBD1,CASSGQGARGYTF,TGTGCCAGCAGCGGACAGGGGGCGCGAGGCTACACCTTC
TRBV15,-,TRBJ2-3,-,CATSARSGSTDTQYF,TGTGCCACCAGCGCAAGGAGCGGGAGCACAGATACGCAGTATTTT
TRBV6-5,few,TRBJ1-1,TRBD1,CASSRGTGMNTEAFF,TGTGCCAGCAGCCGCGGGACAGGGATGAACACTGAAGCTTTCTTT
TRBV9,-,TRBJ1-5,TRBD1,CASSVQGQEDQLQHF,TGTGCCAGCAGCGTCCAAGGACAGGAGGATCAGCTCCAGCATTTT
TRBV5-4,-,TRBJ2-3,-,CASSFPRGGVTDTQYF,TGTGCCAGCAGCTTCCCCCGAGGGGGTGTCACAGATACGCAGTATTTT
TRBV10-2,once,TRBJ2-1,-,CASSRSSAANEQFF,TGCGCCAGCTCCCGGAGTTCGGCGGCGAATGAGCAGTTCTTC
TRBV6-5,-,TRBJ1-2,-,CASRRNGQGGGYTF,TGTGCCAGCAGACGAAACGGGCAGGGAGGAGGCTACACCTTC
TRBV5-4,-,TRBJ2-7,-,CASSLGGRSPEQYF,TGTGCCAGCAGCTTGGGGGGGCGTTCCCCCGAGCAGTACTTC
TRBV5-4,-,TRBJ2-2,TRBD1,CASSFPQPGQGRTGELFF,TGTGCCAGCAGCTTTCCACAGCCGGGACAGGGGAGAACCGGGGAGCTGTTTTTT
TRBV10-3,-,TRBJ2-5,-,CAISEIIQETQYF,TGTGCCATCAGTGAGATCATTCAAGAGACCCAGTACTTC
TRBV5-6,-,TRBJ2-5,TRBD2,CASSFGGSRETQYF,TGTGCCAGCAGCTTCGGGGGGTCGCGTGAGACCCAGTACTTC
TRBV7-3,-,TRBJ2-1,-,CASSLTSTPYNEQFF,TGTGCCAGCAGCTTAACAAGCACCCCCTACAATGAGCAGTTCTTC
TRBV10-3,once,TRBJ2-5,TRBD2,CAIRGTSGGQETQYF,TGTGCCATCAGGGGGACTAGCGGGGGTCAAGAGACCCAGTACTTC
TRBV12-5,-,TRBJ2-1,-,CASGPEDYNEQFF,TGTGCTAGTGGTCCTGAGGACTACAATGAGCAGTTCTTC
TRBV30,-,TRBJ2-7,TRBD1,CAWSPGQGVYEQYF,TGTGCCTGGAGCCCGGGACAGGGGGTGTACGAGCAGTACTTC
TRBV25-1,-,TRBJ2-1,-,CASSPDSSPLHNEQFF,TGTGCCAGCAGTCCGGACTCCTCCCCATTACACAATGAGCAGTTCTTC
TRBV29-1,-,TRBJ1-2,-,CSVAGFDYGYTF,TGCAGCGTTGCAGGGTTCGACTATGGCTACACCTTC
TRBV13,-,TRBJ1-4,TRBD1,CASSLGTASEKLFF,TGTGCCAGCAGCCTCGGGACAGCTTCGGAAAAACTGTTTTTT
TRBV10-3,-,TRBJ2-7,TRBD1,CAISLTGQVSYEQYF,TGTGCCATCAGCCTCACGGGACAGGTCTCCTACGAGCAGTACTTC
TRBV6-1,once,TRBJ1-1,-,CASSEELTLAFF,TGTGCCAGCAGTGAGGAACTGACTCTAGCTTTCTTT
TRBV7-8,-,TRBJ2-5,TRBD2,CASSLAGSGGQGKTQYF,TGTGCCAGCAGCTTAGCGGGGTCGGGAGGGCAAGGAAAGACCCAGTACTTC
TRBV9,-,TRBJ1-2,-,CASSVVLGGLGYTF,TGTGCCAGCAGCGTAGTACTAGGGGGTCTTGGCTACACCTTC
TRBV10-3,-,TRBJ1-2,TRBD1,CAIRPGTDSPRYTF,TGTGCCATCAGACCCGGGACAGACTCCCCAAGATACACCTTC
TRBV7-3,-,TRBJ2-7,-,CASSAGGELTYEQYF,TGTGCCAGCAGCGCCGGGGGTGAGCTAACTTACGAGCAGTACTTC
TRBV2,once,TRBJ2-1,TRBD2,CASSEAGLAPEQFF,TGTGCCAGCAGTGAAGCGGGACTAGCGCCTGAGCAGTTCTTC